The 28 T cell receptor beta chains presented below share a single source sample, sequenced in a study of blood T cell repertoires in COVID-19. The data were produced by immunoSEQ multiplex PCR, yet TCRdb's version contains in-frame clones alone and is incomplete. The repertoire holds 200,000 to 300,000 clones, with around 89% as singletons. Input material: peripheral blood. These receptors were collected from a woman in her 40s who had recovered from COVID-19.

CDR3 coding DNA: TGCGCCAGCAGCCAAGATATGGGGGCCGCTCAGCCCCAGCATTTT. This codes for CASSQDMGAAQPQHF. The chain employs TRBV4-3 and TRBJ1-5; TRBD1 is a possible D gene (6 bases). Trimming removed 0 bases at V and 6 bases at J, with 12 bases between. CDR3 length equals 15 residues. CDR1 and CDR2 from the germline V gene are LGHNA and YSLEER.

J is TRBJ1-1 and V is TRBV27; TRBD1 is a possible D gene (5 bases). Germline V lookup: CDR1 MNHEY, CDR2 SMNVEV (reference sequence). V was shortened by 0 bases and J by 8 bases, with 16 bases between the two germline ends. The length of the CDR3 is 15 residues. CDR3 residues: CASSLSHGAGGEAFF. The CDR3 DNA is TGTGCCAGCAGTTTATCCCACGGGGCCGGGGGGGAAGCTTTCTTT.

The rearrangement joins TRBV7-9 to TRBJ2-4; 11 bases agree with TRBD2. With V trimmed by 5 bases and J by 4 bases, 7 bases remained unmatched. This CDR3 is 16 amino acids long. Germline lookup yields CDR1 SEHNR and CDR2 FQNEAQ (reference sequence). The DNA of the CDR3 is TGTGCCAGCAGCCTGGGGCTAGCGGGAGGAAAAAACATTCAGTACTTC. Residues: CASSLGLAGGKNIQYF. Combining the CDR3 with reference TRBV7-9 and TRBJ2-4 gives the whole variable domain DTGVSQNPRHKITKRGQNVTFRCDPISEHNRLYWYRQTLGQGPEFLTYFQNEAQLEKSRLLSDRFSAERPKGSFSTLEIQRTEQGDSAMYLCASSLGLAGGKNIQYFGAGTRLSVL.

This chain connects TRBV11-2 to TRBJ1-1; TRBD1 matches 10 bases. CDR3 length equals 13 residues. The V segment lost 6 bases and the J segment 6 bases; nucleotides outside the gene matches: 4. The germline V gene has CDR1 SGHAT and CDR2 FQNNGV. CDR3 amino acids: CASRSTGGPEAFF. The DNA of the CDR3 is TGTGCCAGCAGGTCGACAGGGGGCCCTGAAGCTTTCTTT.

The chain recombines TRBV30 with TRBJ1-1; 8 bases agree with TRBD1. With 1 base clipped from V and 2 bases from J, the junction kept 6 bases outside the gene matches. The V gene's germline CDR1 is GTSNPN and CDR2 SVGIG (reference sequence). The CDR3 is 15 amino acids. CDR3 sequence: CAWSAPGGSNTEAFF. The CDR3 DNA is TGTGCCTGGAGTGCGCCAGGGGGCTCTAACACTGAAGCTTTCTTT.

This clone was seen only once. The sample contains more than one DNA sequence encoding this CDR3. CDR3 sequence: CASSETGGGYTF. CDR3 bases: TGTGCCAGCAGTGAAACAGGTGGTGGCTACACCTTC. This chain links TRBV2 with TRBJ1-2, with a weak D call TRBD1 (5 bases). The CDR3 is made up of 12 amino acids. V lost 2 bases and J 7 bases, leaving 8 bases between the germline ends. CDR1 is SNHLY, CDR2 FYNNEI, per germline.

CDR3 DNA sequence: TGTGCCAGTAGGAGCGGCGGGCAGTACGTC. It specifies CASRSGGQYV. This chain uses TRBV19 with TRBJ2-7; a weak D match, TRBD2 (5 bases). V lost 6 bases, J lost 9 bases, and 9 bases lay in between. There are 10 residues in the CDR3. CDR1 and CDR2 from the germline V gene are LNHDA and SQIVND (reference sequence).

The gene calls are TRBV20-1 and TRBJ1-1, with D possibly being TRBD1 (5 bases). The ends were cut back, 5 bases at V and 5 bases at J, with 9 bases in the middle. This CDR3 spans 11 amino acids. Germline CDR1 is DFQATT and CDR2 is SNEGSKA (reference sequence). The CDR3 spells CSALGGTEAFF. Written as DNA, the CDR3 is TGCAGTGCTTTGGGGGGGACTGAAGCTTTCTTT.

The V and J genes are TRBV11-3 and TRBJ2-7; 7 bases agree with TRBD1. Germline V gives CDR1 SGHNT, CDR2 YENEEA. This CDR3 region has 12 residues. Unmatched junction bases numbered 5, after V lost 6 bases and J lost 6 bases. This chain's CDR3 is CASRGHRGEQYF. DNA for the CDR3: TGTGCCAGCAGAGGCCACAGGGGCGAGCAGTACTTC.

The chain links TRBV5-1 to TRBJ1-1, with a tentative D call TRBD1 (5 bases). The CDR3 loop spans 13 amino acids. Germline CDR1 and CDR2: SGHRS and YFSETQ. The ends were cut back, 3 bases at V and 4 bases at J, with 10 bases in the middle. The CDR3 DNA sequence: TGCGCCAGCAGCTCGGGCGGGACCACTGAAGCTTTCTTT. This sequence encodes CASSSGGTTEAFF.

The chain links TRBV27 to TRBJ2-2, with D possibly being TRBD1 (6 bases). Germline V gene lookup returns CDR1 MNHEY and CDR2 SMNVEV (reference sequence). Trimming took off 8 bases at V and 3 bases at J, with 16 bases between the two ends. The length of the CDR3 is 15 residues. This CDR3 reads CASRTTGTYTGELFF. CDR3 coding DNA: TGTGCCAGCCGAACCACCGGGACATACACCGGGGAGCTGTTTTTT.

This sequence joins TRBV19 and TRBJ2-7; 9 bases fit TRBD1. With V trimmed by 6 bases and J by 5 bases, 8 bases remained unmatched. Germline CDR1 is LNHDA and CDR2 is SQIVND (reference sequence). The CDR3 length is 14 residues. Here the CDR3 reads CASRTGTGYDEQYF. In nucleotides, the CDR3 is TGTGCCAGTAGGACCGGGACAGGGTACGACGAGCAGTACTTC.

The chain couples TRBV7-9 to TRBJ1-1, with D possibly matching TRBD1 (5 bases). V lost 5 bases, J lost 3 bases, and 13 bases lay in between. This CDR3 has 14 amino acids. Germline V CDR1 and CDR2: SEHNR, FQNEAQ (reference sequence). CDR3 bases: TGTGCCAGCAGCCCCCCCACAGGATACACTGAAGCTTTCTTT. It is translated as CASSPPTGYTEAFF.

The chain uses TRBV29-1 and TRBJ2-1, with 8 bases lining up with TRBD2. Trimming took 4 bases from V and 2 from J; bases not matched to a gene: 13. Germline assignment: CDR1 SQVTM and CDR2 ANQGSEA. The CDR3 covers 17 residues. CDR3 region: CSVGGPGREVTYNEQFF. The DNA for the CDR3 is TGCAGCGTTGGCGGGCCCGGGCGGGAGGTCACCTACAATGAGCAGTTCTTC.

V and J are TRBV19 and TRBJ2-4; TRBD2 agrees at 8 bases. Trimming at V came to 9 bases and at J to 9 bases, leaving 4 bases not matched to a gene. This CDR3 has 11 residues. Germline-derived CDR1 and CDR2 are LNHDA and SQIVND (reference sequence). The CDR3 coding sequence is TGTGCCAGCGGGGGGGGTCCCATTCAGTACTTC. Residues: CASGGGPIQYF.

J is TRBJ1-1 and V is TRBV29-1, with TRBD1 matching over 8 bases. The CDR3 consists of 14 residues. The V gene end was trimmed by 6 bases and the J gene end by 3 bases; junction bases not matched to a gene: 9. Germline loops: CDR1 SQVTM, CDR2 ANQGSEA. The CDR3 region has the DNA TGCAGCGTCCGGGGGACAGGAGGGGACACTGAAGCTTTCTTT. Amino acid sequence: CSVRGTGGDTEAFF.

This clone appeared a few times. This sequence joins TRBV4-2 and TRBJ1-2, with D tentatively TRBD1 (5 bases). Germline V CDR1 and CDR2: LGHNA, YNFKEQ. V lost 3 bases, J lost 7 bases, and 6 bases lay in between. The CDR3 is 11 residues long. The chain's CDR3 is CASSQGGGYTF. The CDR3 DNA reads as TGTGCCAGCAGCCAGGGGGGTGGCTACACCTTC.

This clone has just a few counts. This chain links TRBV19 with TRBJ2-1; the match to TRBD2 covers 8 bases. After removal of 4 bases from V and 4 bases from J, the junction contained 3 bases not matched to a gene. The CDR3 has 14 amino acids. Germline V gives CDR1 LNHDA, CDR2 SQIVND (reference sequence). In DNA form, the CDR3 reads TGTGCCAGTAGTACTTTAGCGGGGTACAATGAGCAGTTCTTC. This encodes CASSTLAGYNEQFF.

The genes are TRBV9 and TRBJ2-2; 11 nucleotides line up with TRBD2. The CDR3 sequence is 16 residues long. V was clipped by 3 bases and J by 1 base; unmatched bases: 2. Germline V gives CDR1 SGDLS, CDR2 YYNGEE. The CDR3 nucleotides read TGTGCCAGCAGCGCGGGGACTAGCGGGAACACCGGGGAGCTGTTTTTT. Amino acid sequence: CASSAGTSGNTGELFF.

The CDR3 coding sequence is TGCAGTGCCCACGAACAGGGTTTGTTGTATTTT. Its translation is CSAHEQGLLYF. V and J are TRBV20-1 and TRBJ2-3; tentative D call: TRBD1 (6 bases). The germline gives CDR1 DFQATT, CDR2 SNEGSKA (reference sequence). The CDR3 totals 11 residues. V gave up 6 bases and J gave up 14 bases, with 18 bases separating them.

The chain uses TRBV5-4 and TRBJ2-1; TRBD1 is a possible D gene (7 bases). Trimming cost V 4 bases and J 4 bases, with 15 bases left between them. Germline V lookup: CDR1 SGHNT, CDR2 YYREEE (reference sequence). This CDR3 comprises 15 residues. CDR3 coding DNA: TGTGCCAGCAGCCCCAGGGGGGTAGGGTACAATGAGCAGTTCTTC. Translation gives CASSPRGVGYNEQFF.

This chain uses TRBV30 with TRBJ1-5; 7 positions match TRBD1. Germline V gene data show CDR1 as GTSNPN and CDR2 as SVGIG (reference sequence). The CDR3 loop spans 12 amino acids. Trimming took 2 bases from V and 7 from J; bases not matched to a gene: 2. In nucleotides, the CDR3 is TGTGCCTGGAGTACAGGGGTGCAGCCCCAGCATTTT. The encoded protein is CAWSTGVQPQHF.

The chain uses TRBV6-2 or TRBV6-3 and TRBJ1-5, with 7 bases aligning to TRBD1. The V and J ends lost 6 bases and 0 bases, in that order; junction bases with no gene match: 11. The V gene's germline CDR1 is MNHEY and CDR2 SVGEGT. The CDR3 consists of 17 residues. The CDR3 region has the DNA TGTGCCAGCAGCCCCGGGACAGCCGCCTATAGCAATCAGCCCCAGCATTTT. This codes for CASSPGTAAYSNQPQHF.

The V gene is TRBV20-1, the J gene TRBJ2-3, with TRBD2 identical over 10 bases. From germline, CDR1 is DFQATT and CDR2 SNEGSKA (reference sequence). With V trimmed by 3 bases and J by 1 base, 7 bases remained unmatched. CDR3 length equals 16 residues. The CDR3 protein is CSASGASGSRTDTQYF. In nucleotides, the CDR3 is TGCAGTGCTAGTGGGGCTAGCGGGAGCCGCACAGATACGCAGTATTTT.

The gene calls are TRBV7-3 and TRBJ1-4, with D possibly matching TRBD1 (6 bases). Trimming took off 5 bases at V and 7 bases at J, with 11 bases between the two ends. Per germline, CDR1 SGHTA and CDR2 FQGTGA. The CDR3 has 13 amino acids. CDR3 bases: TGTGCCAGCAGCCGGGGGGCCGGTGAAAAACTGTTTTTT. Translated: CASSRGAGEKLFF.

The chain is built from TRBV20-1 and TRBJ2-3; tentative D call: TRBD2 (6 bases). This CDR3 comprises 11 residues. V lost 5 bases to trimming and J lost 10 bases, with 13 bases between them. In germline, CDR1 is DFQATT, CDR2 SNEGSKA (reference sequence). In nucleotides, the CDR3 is TGCAGTGCTGGGGGAGGAAGCGCGCAGTATTTT. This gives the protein CSAGGGSAQYF.

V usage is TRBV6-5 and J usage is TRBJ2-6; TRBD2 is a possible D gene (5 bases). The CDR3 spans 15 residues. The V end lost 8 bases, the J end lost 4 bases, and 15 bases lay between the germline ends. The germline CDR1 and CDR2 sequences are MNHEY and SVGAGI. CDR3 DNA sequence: TGTGCCAGCGGAGGAGAGGGCGTCGGGGCCAACGTCCTGACTTTC. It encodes CASGGEGVGANVLTF.

The CDR3 DNA sequence: TGTGCCAGCAGAGTCAGGGCGAACACTGAAGCTTTCTTT. Translated: CASRVRANTEAFF. V is TRBV25-1 and J is TRBJ1-1; a possible D gene is TRBD1 (5 bases). The germline CDR1 and CDR2 sequences are MGHDK and SYGVNS. The CDR3 sequence is 13 residues long. V was cut by 6 bases and J by 1 base, with 9 bases left in between. The full variable domain, rest sourced from reference TRBV25-1 and TRBJ1-1, is EADIYQTPRYLVIGTGKKITLECSQTMGHDKMYWYQQDPGMELHLIHYSYGVNSTEKGDLSSESTVSRIRTEHFPLTLESARPSHTSQYLCASRVRANTEAFFGQGTRLTVV.